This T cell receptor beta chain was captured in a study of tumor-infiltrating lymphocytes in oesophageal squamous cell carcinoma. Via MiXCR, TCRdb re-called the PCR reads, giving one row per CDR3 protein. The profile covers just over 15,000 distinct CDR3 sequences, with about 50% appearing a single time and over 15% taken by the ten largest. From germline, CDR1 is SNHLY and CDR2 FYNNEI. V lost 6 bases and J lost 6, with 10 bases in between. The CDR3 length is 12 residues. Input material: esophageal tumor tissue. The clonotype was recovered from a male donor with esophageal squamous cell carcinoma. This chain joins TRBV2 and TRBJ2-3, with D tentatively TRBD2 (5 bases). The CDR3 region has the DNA TGTGCCAGCAGACTAGTCTTCGATACGCAGTATTTT. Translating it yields CASRLVFDTQYF.